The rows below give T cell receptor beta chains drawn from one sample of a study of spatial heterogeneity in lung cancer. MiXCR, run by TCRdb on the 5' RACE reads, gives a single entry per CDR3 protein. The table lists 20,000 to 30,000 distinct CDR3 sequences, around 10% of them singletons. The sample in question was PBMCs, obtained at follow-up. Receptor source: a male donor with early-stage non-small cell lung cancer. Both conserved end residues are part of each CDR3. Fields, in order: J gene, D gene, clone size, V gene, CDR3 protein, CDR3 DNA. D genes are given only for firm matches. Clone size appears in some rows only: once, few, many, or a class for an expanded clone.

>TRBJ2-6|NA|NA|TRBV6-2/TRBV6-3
CASSIRGLSAGANVLTF
TGTGCCAGCAGTATTAGGGGTCTCTCGGCGGGGGCCAACGTCCTGACTTTC
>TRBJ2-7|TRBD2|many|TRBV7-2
CASSSRGSGGSYEQYF
TGTGCCAGCAGCTCCCGAGGGAGCGGGGGGTCCTACGAGCAGTACTTC
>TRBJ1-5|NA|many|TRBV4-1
CASSLVTGYNQPQHF
TGCGCCAGCAGCCTAGTCACGGGGTACAATCAGCCCCAGCATTTT
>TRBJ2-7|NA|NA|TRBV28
CASSLTLAYEQYF
TGTGCCAGCAGTTTAACCCTCGCCTACGAGCAGTACTTC
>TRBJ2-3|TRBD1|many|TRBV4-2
CASSQRTGGSTDTQYF
TGTGCCAGCAGCCAACGGACAGGGGGAAGCACAGATACGCAGTATTTT
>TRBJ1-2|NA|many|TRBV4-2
CASSQEEGVTF
TGTGCCAGCAGCCAAGAGGAGGGCGTGACCTTC
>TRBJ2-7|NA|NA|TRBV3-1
CASSQDLGSYEQYF
TGTGCCAGCAGCCAAGACCTAGGAAGCTACGAGCAGTACTTC
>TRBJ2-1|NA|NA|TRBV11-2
CASSPVGQKPTGEQFF
TGTGCCAGCAGCCCCGTAGGACAGAAGCCTACAGGGGAGCAGTTCTTC
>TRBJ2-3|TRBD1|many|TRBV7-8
CASSFGQGADTQYF
TGTGCCAGCAGCTTCGGACAGGGGGCAGATACGCAGTATTTT
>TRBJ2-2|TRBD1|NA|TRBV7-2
CASSPPSTGGTGELFF
TGTGCCAGCAGCCCGCCGTCTACAGGGGGCACCGGGGAGCTGTTTTTT
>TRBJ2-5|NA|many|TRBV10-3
CAITPSGQETQYF
TGTGCCATCACCCCTTCGGGACAAGAGACCCAGTACTTC
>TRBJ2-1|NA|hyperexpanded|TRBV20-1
CSAPSRVYHEQFF
TGCAGTGCCCCCTCCAGGGTTTACCATGAGCAGTTCTTC
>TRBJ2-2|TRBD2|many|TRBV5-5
CATSSLMLAGTGELFF
TGTGCCACCTCCTCCTTGATGCTAGCGGGGACCGGGGAGCTGTTTTTT
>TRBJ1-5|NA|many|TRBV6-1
CASSPPGGLRNQPQHF
TGTGCCAGCAGTCCCCCCGGGGGTTTAAGGAATCAGCCCCAGCATTTT
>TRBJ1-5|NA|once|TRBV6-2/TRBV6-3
CASSPTGGIQPQHF
TGTGCCAGCAGCCCGACAGGAGGGATTCAGCCCCAGCATTTT
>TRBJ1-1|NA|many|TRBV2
CASSEGPGNTEAFF
TGTGCCAGCAGTGAAGGCCCTGGGAACACTGAAGCTTTCTTT
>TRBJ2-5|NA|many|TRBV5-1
CASSAGDLKETQYF
TGCGCCAGCAGCGCCGGGGACTTAAAAGAGACCCAGTACTTC
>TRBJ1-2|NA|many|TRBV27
CASSLSIFPLRGGYTF
TGTGCCAGCAGTTTATCGATTTTCCCCTTAAGGGGTGGCTACACCTTC
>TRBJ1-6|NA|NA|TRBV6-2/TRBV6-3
CASSTQAGTNSPLHF
TGTGCCAGCAGCACCCAGGCCGGGACAAATTCACCCCTCCACTTT
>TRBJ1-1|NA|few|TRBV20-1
CSARVWGANTEAFF
TGCAGTGCTAGAGTTTGGGGGGCGAACACTGAAGCTTTCTTT
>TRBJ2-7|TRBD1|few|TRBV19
CASSADRGTYEQYF
TGTGCCAGTAGTGCCGACAGGGGGACCTACGAGCAGTACTTC
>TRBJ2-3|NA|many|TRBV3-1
CASSPGSTDTQYF
TGTGCCAGCAGCCCGGGGAGCACAGATACGCAGTATTTT
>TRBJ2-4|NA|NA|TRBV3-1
CASSQGTIQYF
TGTGCCAGCAGCCAAGGAACTATTCAGTACTTC
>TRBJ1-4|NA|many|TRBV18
CASSTPGRGMFF
TGTGCCAGCTCAACACCGGGACGGGGAATGTTTTTT
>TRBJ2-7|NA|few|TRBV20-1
CSATRGTSYEQYF
TGCAGTGCTACGAGGGGCACCTCCTACGAGCAGTACTTC
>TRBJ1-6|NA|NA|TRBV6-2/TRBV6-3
CASSYGSGNSPLHF
TGTGCCAGCAGTTACGGGAGCGGAAATTCACCCCTCCACTTT
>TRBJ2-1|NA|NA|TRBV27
CASTPSPGYNEQFF
TGTGCCAGCACCCCCAGTCCGGGGTACAATGAGCAGTTCTTC
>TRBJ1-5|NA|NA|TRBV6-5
CASSYSAGNQPQHF
TGTGCCAGCAGTTATTCGGCAGGGAATCAGCCCCAGCATTTT
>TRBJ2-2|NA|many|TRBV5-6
CASSPTGATGELFF
TGTGCCAGCAGCCCAACCGGGGCCACCGGGGAGCTGTTTTTT
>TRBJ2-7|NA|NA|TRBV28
CASSSPTEAEQYF
TGTGCCAGCAGTTCCCCGACAGAAGCCGAGCAGTACTTC
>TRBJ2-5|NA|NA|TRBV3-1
CASSQGGRETQYF
TGTGCCAGCAGCCAAGGAGGTCGGGAGACCCAGTACTTC
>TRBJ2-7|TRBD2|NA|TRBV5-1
CASSNSGGRYEQYF
TGCGCCAGCAGCAACAGCGGGGGGCGCTACGAGCAGTACTTC
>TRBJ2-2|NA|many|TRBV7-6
CASSLLPRGRAGELFF
TGTGCCAGCAGCTTACTGCCCAGGGGTCGGGCCGGGGAGCTGTTTTTT
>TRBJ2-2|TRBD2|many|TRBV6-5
CASSSYSSGINTGELFF
TGTGCCAGCAGCTCTTACTCTAGCGGGATAAACACCGGGGAGCTGTTTTTT
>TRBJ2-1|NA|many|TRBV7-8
CASSLVRGHNEQFF
TGTGCCAGCAGCTTAGTCCGGGGCCACAATGAGCAGTTCTTC
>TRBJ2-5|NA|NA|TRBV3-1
CASSHLQGHETQYF
TGTGCCAGCAGCCATCTTCAGGGTCATGAGACCCAGTACTTC
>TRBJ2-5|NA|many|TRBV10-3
CAIRDRKETQYF
TGTGCCATCAGGGACAGAAAAGAGACCCAGTACTTC
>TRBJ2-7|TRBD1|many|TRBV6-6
CASSYPGQGQDEQYF
TGTGCCAGCAGTTACCCGGGACAGGGGCAAGACGAGCAGTACTTC
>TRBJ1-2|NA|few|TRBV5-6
CASSLRRGAYGYTF
TGTGCCAGCAGCTTGCGCAGGGGAGCGTATGGCTACACCTTC
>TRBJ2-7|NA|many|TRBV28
CASSLGTYEQYF
TGTGCCAGCAGTTTGGGAACCTACGAGCAGTACTTC
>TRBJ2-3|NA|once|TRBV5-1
CASSPQGSTDTQYF
TGCGCCAGCAGCCCTCAGGGTAGCACAGATACGCAGTATTTT